The clone carrying this TCR beta chain is classed as medium-sized (0.01 to 0.1%). The sample belongs to a study of response to subunit inactivated influenza vaccine. The germline V gene has CDR1 MNHEY and CDR2 SVGEGT. The V end lost 6 bases, the J end lost 5 bases, and 5 bases lay between the germline ends. This CDR3 region has 11 residues. TCRdb reprocessed the RT-PCR reads via MiXCR and lists one record per CDR3 protein. The sample has 500,000 to 550,000 distinct CDR3 sequences, approximately 20% seen once. This sample was also put to use in a study of T cells expressing NK-cell markers. As that report states: UMI-tagged 5'RACE template switching yielded the TCR beta cDNA. Dominant NKG2C+ clonotypes were found to form about 1.0-7.5% of CD8+ T cells in over five donors.

Material: CD4+ T cells sorted from PBMCs, obtained about 12 days after vaccination. This chain joins TRBV6-2 or TRBV6-3 and TRBJ2-1; tentative D call: TRBD1 (5 bases). The receptor comes from a man aged 45-60 years who received an inactivated influenza vaccine. The DNA of the CDR3 is TGTGCCAGCAGCAGGGACAATGAGCAGTTCTTC. Its protein product is CASSRDNEQFF.